Sequencing of this TCR beta chain was carried out in a study of regulatory T cells in long-lasting Graves disease. The time point here: newly diagnosed GD, antithyroid drugs for less than 3 months. PBMC RNA served as the TCR library source. Diagnoses of Graves' disease were made by American Thyroid Association guidelines. This clonotype has a single count. Library construction for TCR beta used iRepertoire HTBI primers and Arm-PCR of CDR3 regions. MiXCR, run by TCRdb on the multiplex PCR reads, gives a single entry per CDR3 protein. The profile covers about half a million distinct CDR3 sequences, with about 12% appearing a single time and about 8.3% taken by the ten largest. This CDR3 region has 19 residues. V dropped 0 bases and J dropped 1; count of bases not matched to a gene: 7. Germline CDR1 SGHDN, CDR2 FVKESK. The same data also went into a second study, on T cells in Graves' hyperthyroidism and ophthalmopathy. That study adds: Each diagnosis was grounded in clinical symptoms, serum thyroxine and TRAb, thyroid ultrasound, and orbital computed tomography.

The sequenced sample was peripheral blood mononuclear cells (PBMCs), obtained at new diagnosis, from a patient treated with antithyroid drugs. The chain joins TRBV14 to TRBJ1-5, with TRBD1 matching over 12 bases. This TCR was recovered from a woman in her thirties with Graves disease. The CDR3 bases are TGTGCCAGCAGCCAAGAGGCGGGGACAGGGGGCGTAAGCAATCAGCCCCAGCATTTT. It translates to CASSQEAGTGGVSNQPQHF.